Listed below are T cell receptor beta chains from one sample, sequenced in a study of lymphopenia after photon versus proton radiotherapy. Generated by immunoSEQ multiplex PCR, the TCRdb table keeps only in-frame clones and is missing some. The table lists some 26,000 clones, around 83% of them singletons. This material consisted of peripheral blood, taken from a patient treated with photon-based radiotherapy. The receptor source for this set is a woman between 45 and 60 years old with pancreatic cancer. Both conserved end residues are part of each CDR3. The D gene is left open where the match is weak. Clone sizes are given selectively: once, few, many, or a class where the clone is expanded.

CDR3 protein	CDR3 DNA	V gene	J gene	D gene	clone size
CASSLAGSGGEQYF	TGTGCCAGCAGCTTAGCTGGCTCGGGAGGGGAGCAGTACTTC	TRBV11-3	TRBJ2-7	TRBD2	.
CSATGEGGYTF	TGCAGTGCTACAGGGGAGGGTGGCTACACCTTC	TRBV20-1	TRBJ1-2	.	medium-sized
CASRGLGHNEQFF	TGTGCCAGCAGGGGACTAGGTCACAATGAGCAGTTCTTC	TRBV7-2	TRBJ2-1	TRBD2	.
CASSQDGLAAQSSYNEQFF	TGTGCCAGCAGCCAGGATGGACTAGCGGCCCAGAGCTCCTACAATGAGCAGTTCTTC	TRBV4-2	TRBJ2-1	TRBD2	.
CASSSTGARLNYGYTF	TGTGCCAGCAGTTCGACAGGGGCTCGACTTAACTATGGCTACACCTTC	TRBV27	TRBJ1-2	TRBD1	.
CASSTEQGIHNEQFF	TGTGCCAGCAGCACCGAACAGGGAATACACAATGAGCAGTTCTTC	TRBV9	TRBJ2-1	.	.
CASSSGQGRQPQHF	TGTGCCAGCAGCTCTGGACAGGGGCGTCAGCCCCAGCATTTT	TRBV7-9	TRBJ1-5	TRBD1	.
CASSSSGLAGGLSTDTQYF	TGTGCCAGCAGCTCGTCGGGACTAGCGGGAGGGCTCTCCACAGATACGCAGTATTTT	TRBV7-2	TRBJ2-3	TRBD2	.
CASSLAYSSYNEQFF	TGTGCCAGCAGCTTAGCGTATAGCTCCTACAATGAGCAGTTCTTC	TRBV7-2	TRBJ2-1	.	.
CASSESPYNYGYTF	TGTGCCAGCAGTGAAAGTCCCTATAACTATGGCTACACCTTC	TRBV6-1	TRBJ1-2	.	.
CASKGVQNTDTQYF	TGTGCCAGCAAGGGAGTTCAGAACACAGATACGCAGTATTTT	TRBV9	TRBJ2-3	.	.
CASSIGSGPYEQYF	TGTGCCAGTAGTATAGGCTCGGGCCCTTACGAGCAGTACTTC	TRBV19	TRBJ2-7	.	.
CASSLRVSRETQYF	TGTGCCAGCAGCCTCAGGGTCAGTCGAGAGACCCAGTACTTC	TRBV7-9	TRBJ2-5	.	.
CAGGGVSNQPQHF	TGTGCCGGCGGCGGGGTTAGCAATCAGCCCCAGCATTTT	TRBV21-1	TRBJ1-5	.	.
CASSEAGATYEQYF	TGTGCCAGCAGTGAAGCAGGGGCCACCTACGAGCAGTACTTC	TRBV6-1	TRBJ2-7	.	.
CATSRLGDGTDTQYF	TGTGCCACCAGCAGGCTCGGGGACGGCACAGATACGCAGTATTTT	TRBV15	TRBJ2-3	.	.
CATSREGAGENEQFF	TGTGCCACCAGCAGAGAAGGAGCGGGAGAAAATGAGCAGTTCTTC	TRBV15	TRBJ2-1	TRBD2	.
CASKGLLESYEQYF	TGTGCCAGCAAGGGTTTACTAGAGTCCTACGAGCAGTACTTC	TRBV2	TRBJ2-7	.	.
CASSLVGPISYEQYF	TGTGCCAGCAGCTTGGTGGGACCAATCTCCTACGAGCAGTACTTC	TRBV7-9	TRBJ2-7	.	.
CASSLPRDRDYEQYF	TGTGCCAGCAGTTTGCCCAGAGACAGGGACTACGAGCAGTACTTC	TRBV28	TRBJ2-7	TRBD1	once
CASSQGELAGPRTGELFF	TGTGCCAGCAGCCAGGGGGAACTAGCGGGCCCGAGGACCGGGGAGCTGTTTTTT	TRBV14	TRBJ2-2	TRBD2	.